The 20 T cell receptor beta chains below all came from one sample that was sequenced in a study of cytomegalovirus exposure and HLA in healthy donors (dated by TCRdb to 2016 to 2017). The library was made by the immunoSEQ multiplex PCR assay. For the multiplex PCR, a mixture combining 60 forward primers for TCR Vbeta segments and 13 reverse primers for TCR Jbeta segments was used. As stored in TCRdb, this immuneACCESS dataset retains in-frame rearrangements with V and J assigned. A fraction of the clones does not appear; measured against another copy, unresolved V genes explain less than half of the discrepancy, and the remainder lacks a known reason. The sample includes some 270,000 clones, with about four fifths observed a single time. The ten largest clones take up roughly 0.31% of the sample. The sample was PBMCs. The receptors derive from a girl aged 2-10 years in good health and CMV-seronegative.

For the CDR3, the DNA is TGTGCCACCCACGGCGCAGGGCCCGCCGACGAGCAGTACTTC. Protein sequence: CATHGAGPADEQYF. The chain recombines TRBV19 with TRBJ2-7; a weak D match, TRBD1 (5 bases). Germline assignment: CDR1 LNHDA and CDR2 SQIVND (reference sequence). The length of the CDR3 is 14 residues. Trimming stripped 10 bases from V and 5 bases from J, with 21 bases between.

The V and J genes are TRBV11-2 and TRBJ2-3; 8 nucleotides align to TRBD2. Germline lookup yields CDR1 SGHAT and CDR2 FQNNGV. V lost 5 bases, J lost 2 bases, and 6 bases stayed unmatched. This CDR3 is 15 amino acids long. The CDR3 region has the DNA TGTGCCAGCAGCGCAAGCGGGAGCCCCACAGATACGCAGTATTTT. Its protein product is CASSASGSPTDTQYF.

This clone was counted a single time. DNA of the CDR3: TGTGCCAGCACCGAAGGAGGGGGGGGCCCCCACGAGCAGTACTTC. Translating it yields CASTEGGGGPHEQYF. The J gene is TRBJ2-7, the V gene TRBV6-1; D perhaps matches TRBD2 (7 bases). From germline, CDR1 is MNHNS and CDR2 SASEGT. V was clipped by 7 bases and J by 5 bases, with 21 bases between them. The CDR3 is made up of 15 amino acids.

The rearrangement joins TRBV7-2 to TRBJ2-3, with 11 nucleotides matching TRBD2. V trimming: 5 bases; J trimming: 6 bases; junction bases outside the gene matches: 7. The CDR3 has 15 residues. Germline lookup yields CDR1 SGHTA and CDR2 FQGNSA. CDR3 DNA: TGTGCCAGCAGCCCGGGACTAGCGGAGGCGGATACGCAGTATTTT. Translation gives CASSPGLAEADTQYF. Full variable domain (outside the CDR3, taken from reference TRBV7-2 and TRBJ2-3): GAGVSQSPSNKVTEKGKDVELRCDPISGHTALYWYRQSLGQGLEFLIYFQGNSAPDKSGLPSDRFSAERTGGSVSTLTIQRTQQEDSAVYLCASSPGLAEADTQYFGPGTRLTVL.

The J gene is TRBJ2-7, the V gene TRBV7-6; a weak D match, TRBD1 (6 bases). The V gene lost 2 bases and the J gene lost 3 bases, with 11 bases spanning the gap. The CDR3 consists of 14 residues. Germline V lookup: CDR1 SGHVS, CDR2 FNYEAQ. The CDR3 DNA reads TGTGCCAGCAGCTTATTAGGACAGAACTACGAGCAGTACTTC. As protein: CASSLLGQNYEQYF.

This clone was seen a handful of times. The rearrangement uses TRBV6-1 and TRBJ1-5; TRBD1 aligns across 9 bases. Germline V CDR1 and CDR2: MNHNS, SASEGT. With V trimmed by 0 bases and J by 4 bases, 1 base remained unmatched. The CDR3 is made up of 15 amino acids. The CDR3 here is CASSEAGTGNQPQHF. The CDR3 nucleotides read TGTGCCAGCAGTGAAGCGGGGACAGGGAATCAGCCCCAGCATTTT.

This clone showed up just a few times. This CDR3 is CASSFQYRVSGNTIYF. Written as DNA, the CDR3 is TGTGCCAGCAGCTTCCAATACAGGGTCTCTGGAAACACCATATATTTT. The chain employs TRBV7-9 and TRBJ1-3; D is possibly TRBD1 (6 bases). The germline V gene encodes CDR1 SEHNR and CDR2 FQNEAQ (reference sequence). V was trimmed by 3 bases and J by 0 bases, leaving 12 bases between them. The CDR3 sequence is 16 residues long.

The rearrangement joins TRBV7-2 to TRBJ1-5; 8 bases agree with TRBD1. The V gene's germline CDR1 is SGHTA and CDR2 FQGNSA. Trimming removed 5 bases from V and 1 base from J; junction bases left unmatched: 1. The CDR3 has 14 residues. CDR3 residues: CASSRTGSNQPQHF. In DNA, the CDR3 is TGTGCCAGCAGCCGGACAGGGAGCAATCAGCCCCAGCATTTT.

The chain is built from TRBV4-1 and TRBJ1-5, with TRBD1 matching over 8 bases. CDR1 is MGHRA and CDR2 is YSYEKL in the germline V gene. The junction had 7 bases not matched to a gene; V was cut back by 4 bases and J by 5 bases. The CDR3 is made up of 15 amino acids. CDR3 amino acids: CASSPWYRGDQPQHF. CDR3 in DNA: TGCGCCAGCAGCCCCTGGTACAGGGGGGATCAGCCCCAGCATTTT.

The rearrangement uses TRBV9 and TRBJ1-4; 10 bases align to TRBD1. With 3 bases clipped from V and 7 bases from J, the junction kept 3 bases outside the gene matches. The CDR3 spans 14 residues. Germline V lookup: CDR1 SGDLS, CDR2 YYNGEE. As DNA, the CDR3 is TGTGCCAGCAGCGGACAGGGGGCGGGTGAAAAACTGTTTTTT. Protein sequence: CASSGQGAGEKLFF.

The chain has TRBV6-4 and TRBJ2-2; tentatively, D is TRBD1 (6 bases). The CDR3 has 14 residues. V was clipped by 5 bases and J by 5 bases, with 12 bases between them. The germline V gene encodes CDR1 MRHNA and CDR2 SNTAGT. This chain's CDR3 is CASSSQGSTGELFF. CDR3 coding DNA: TGTGCCAGCAGTTCGCAGGGGTCAACCGGGGAGCTGTTTTTT.

The chain uses TRBV30 and TRBJ2-1; D is possibly TRBD2 (6 bases). The CDR3 covers 17 residues. The V end lost 2 bases, the J end lost 0 bases, and 17 bases lay between the germline ends. CDR1 is GTSNPN, CDR2 SVGIG, per germline (reference sequence). CDR3 nucleotide sequence: TGTGCCTGGAGTCACCCGATTTGGGACTCCTCCTACAATGAGCAGTTCTTC. The encoded protein is CAWSHPIWDSSYNEQFF.

The V gene is TRBV9, the J gene TRBJ2-5, with D maybe TRBD1 (6 bases). V lost 0 bases to trimming and J lost 5 bases, with 11 bases between them. This CDR3 is 14 amino acids long. Germline values: CDR1 SGDLS, CDR2 YYNGEE. CDR3 protein: CASSVATGAETQYF. The CDR3, as DNA: TGTGCCAGCAGCGTAGCGACAGGCGCGGAGACCCAGTACTTC.

This rearrangement joins TRBV11-2 to TRBJ2-3, with D maybe TRBD2 (6 bases). This CDR3 is built from 16 residues. The V and J ends lost 3 bases and 4 bases respectively, with 17 bases between them. Germline values: CDR1 SGHAT, CDR2 FQNNGV. This chain's CDR3 is CASSFGRGVDSDTQYF. The CDR3 nucleotides read TGTGCCAGCAGCTTCGGGCGGGGAGTGGATTCAGATACGCAGTATTTT.

V and J are TRBV7-8 and TRBJ1-2; a possible D gene is TRBD1 (6 bases). Trimming cost V 1 base and J 5 bases, with 17 bases left between them. Germline CDR1 is SGHVS and CDR2 is FQNEAQ. The CDR3 consists of 16 residues. CDR3 nucleotide sequence: TGTGCCAGCAGCTTAGACGGGGGGCTCGTTACATATGGCTACACCTTC. It is translated as CASSLDGGLVTYGYTF.

In its sample, this clone was seen a few times. This rearrangement joins TRBV29-1 to TRBJ2-3; D remains unclear. V was shortened by 4 bases and J by 0 bases, with 5 bases between the two germline ends. CDR3 length equals 12 residues. Germline lookup yields CDR1 SQVTM and CDR2 ANQGSEA. CDR3 loop: CSVVPSTDTQYF. The DNA of the CDR3 is TGCAGCGTTGTTCCGAGCACAGATACGCAGTATTTT.

This sequence joins TRBV9 and TRBJ2-3; 10 bases match TRBD1. In germline, CDR1 is SGDLS, CDR2 YYNGEE. The CDR3 is 16 amino acids. V was clipped by 4 bases and J by 3 bases; unmatched bases: 8. CDR3 sequence (DNA): TGTGCCAGCAGCATCGGACAGGGGGTTACAACAGATACGCAGTATTTT. Translated, it gives CASSIGQGVTTDTQYF.

The rearrangement uses TRBV28 and TRBJ1-2; D not resolved. Trimming left V 3 bases short and J 4 bases short, with 12 bases between. The CDR3 sequence is 14 residues long. Germline CDR1 MDHEN, CDR2 SYDVKM. CDR3 DNA sequence: TGTGCCAGCAGTTTTCCCCCGGGTCTCTATGGCTACACCTTC. As protein: CASSFPPGLYGYTF.

The CDR3 DNA sequence: TGCGCCAGCAGTGCAGGGATTGTTGGCATTCAGTACTTC. It yields the protein CASSAGIVGIQYF. The chain combines TRBV10-1 with TRBJ2-4; D may be TRBD1 (5 bases). This CDR3 is 13 amino acids long. CDR1 and CDR2 (germline): WNHNN, SYGVQD (reference sequence). V was clipped by 4 bases and J by 9 bases, with 13 bases between them.

The chain carries TRBV19 and TRBJ1-1; TRBD1 is a possible D gene (5 bases). Germline values: CDR1 LNHDA, CDR2 SQIVND (reference sequence). V was trimmed by 4 bases and J by 1 base, leaving 13 bases between them. This CDR3 has 15 residues. The CDR3 DNA sequence: TGTGCCAGTAGTACCCCAGCCGACAGGAACACTGAAGCTTTCTTT. Amino acids: CASSTPADRNTEAFF.